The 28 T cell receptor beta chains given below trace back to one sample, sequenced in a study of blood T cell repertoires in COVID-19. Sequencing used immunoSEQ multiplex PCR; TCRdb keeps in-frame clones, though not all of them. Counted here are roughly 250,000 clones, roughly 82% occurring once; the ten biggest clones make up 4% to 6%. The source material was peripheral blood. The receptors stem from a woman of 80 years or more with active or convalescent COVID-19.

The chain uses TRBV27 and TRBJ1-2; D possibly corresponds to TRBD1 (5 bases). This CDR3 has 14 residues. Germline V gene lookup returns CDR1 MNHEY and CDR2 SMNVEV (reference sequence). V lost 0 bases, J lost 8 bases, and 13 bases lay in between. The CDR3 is CASSLSLGRAGYTF. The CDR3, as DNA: TGTGCCAGCAGTTTATCGTTGGGCAGGGCGGGCTACACCTTC.

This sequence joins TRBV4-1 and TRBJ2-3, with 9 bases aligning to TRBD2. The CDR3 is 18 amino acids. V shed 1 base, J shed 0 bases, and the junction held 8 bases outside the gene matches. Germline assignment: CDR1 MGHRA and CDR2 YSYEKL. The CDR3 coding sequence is TGCGCCAGCAGCCAAGGCGGGGGGGCCACCGGTAGCACAGATACGCAGTATTTT. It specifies CASSQGGGATGSTDTQYF.

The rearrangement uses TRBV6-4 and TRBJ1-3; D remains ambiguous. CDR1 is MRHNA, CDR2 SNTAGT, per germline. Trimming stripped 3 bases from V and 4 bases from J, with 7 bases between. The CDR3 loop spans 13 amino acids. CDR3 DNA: TGTGCCAGCAGTGAGGGCAGGGGAAACACCATATATTTT. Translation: CASSEGRGNTIYF.

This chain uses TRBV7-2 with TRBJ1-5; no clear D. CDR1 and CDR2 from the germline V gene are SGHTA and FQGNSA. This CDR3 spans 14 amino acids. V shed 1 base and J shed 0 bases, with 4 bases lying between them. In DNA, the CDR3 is TGTGCCAGCAGCTTAGACTATAGCAATCAGCCCCAGCATTTT. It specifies CASSLDYSNQPQHF.

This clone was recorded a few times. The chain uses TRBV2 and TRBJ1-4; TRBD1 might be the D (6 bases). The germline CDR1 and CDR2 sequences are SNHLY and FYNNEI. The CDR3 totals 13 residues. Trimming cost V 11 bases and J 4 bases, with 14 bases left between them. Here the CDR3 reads CASRTVVNEKLFF. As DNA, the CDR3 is TGTGCCTCAAGGACAGTGGTTAATGAAAAACTGTTTTTT.

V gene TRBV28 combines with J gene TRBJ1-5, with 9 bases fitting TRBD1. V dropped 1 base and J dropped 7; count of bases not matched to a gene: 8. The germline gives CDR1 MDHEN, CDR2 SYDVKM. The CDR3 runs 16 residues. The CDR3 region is CASSLSRQGVGQPQHF. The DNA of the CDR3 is TGTGCCAGCAGTTTATCCCGACAGGGGGTCGGACAGCCCCAGCATTTT.

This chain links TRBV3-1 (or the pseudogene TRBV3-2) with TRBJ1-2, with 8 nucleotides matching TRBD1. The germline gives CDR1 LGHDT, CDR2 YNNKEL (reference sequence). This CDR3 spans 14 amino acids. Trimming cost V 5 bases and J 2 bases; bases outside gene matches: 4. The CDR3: CASSFGQGNYGYTF. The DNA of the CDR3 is TGTGCCAGCAGCTTCGGACAGGGCAACTATGGCTACACCTTC.

Here the CDR3 DNA reads TGTGCCAGCAGCTTAAGTGGCCTCGAAAAACTGTTTTTT. The encoded protein is CASSLSGLEKLFF. J is TRBJ1-4 and V is TRBV7-9, with unresolved D. CDR1 SEHNR and CDR2 FQNEAQ come from the germline V gene (reference sequence). The CDR3 has 13 amino acids. The V end lost 2 bases, the J end lost 8 bases, and 9 bases lay between the germline ends.

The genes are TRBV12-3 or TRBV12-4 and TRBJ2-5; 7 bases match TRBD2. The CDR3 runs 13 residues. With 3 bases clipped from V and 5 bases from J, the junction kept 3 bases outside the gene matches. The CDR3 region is CASSFLAAETQYF. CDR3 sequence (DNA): TGTGCCAGCAGTTTCCTAGCGGCGGAGACCCAGTACTTC.

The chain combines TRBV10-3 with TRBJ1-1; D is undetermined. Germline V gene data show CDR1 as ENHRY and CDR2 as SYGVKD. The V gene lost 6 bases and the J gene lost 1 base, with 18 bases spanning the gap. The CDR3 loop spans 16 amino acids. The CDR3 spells CAIRDLGRETNTEAFF. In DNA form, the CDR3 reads TGTGCCATCAGAGATCTAGGACGGGAAACGAACACTGAAGCTTTCTTT.

Here the CDR3 reads CASSLDPTRRNEQFF. CDR3 DNA sequence: TGTGCCAGCAGCTTAGACCCAACCCGTCGGAATGAGCAGTTCTTC. This chain uses TRBV7-2 with TRBJ2-1; D is uncertain. V lost 1 base to trimming and J lost 7 bases, with 14 bases between them. The length of the CDR3 is 15 residues. Per the germline V gene, CDR1 is SGHTA and CDR2 is FQGNSA.

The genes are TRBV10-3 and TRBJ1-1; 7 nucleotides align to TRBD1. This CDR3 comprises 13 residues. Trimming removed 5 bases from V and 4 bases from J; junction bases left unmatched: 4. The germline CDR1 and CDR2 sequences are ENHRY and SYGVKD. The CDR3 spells CAISRSGGTEAFF. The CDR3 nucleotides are TGTGCCATCAGTAGGTCAGGGGGCACTGAAGCTTTCTTT.

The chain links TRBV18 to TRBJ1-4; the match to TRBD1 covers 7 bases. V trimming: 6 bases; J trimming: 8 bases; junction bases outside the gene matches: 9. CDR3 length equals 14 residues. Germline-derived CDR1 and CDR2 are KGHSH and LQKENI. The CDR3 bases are TGTGCCAGCTCGGAGGGGGCGCCGAAAGAAAAACTGTTTTTT. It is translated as CASSEGAPKEKLFF. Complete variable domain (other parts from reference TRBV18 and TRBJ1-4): NAGVMQNPRHLVRRRGQEARLRCSPMKGHSHVYWYRQLPEEGLKFMVYLQKENIIDESGMPKERFSAEFPKEGPSILRIQQVVRGDSAAYFCASSEGAPKEKLFFGSGTQLSVL.

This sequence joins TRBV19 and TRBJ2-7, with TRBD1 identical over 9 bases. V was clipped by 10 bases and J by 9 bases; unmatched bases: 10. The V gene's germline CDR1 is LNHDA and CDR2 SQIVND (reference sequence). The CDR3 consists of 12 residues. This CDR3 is CANITRTGAQYF. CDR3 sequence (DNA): TGTGCCAACATCACACGGACAGGGGCGCAGTACTTC.

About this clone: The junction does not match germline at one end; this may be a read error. The CDR3 region is CASSIAQGYPYEQYF. The DNA for the CDR3 is TGTGCCAGCAGCATAGCACAGGGGTATCCCTACGAGCAGTACTTC. The chain uses TRBV7-6 and TRBJ2-7, with 7 bases aligning to TRBD1. The CDR3 sequence is 15 residues long. Germline CDR1 SGHVS, CDR2 FNYEAQ.

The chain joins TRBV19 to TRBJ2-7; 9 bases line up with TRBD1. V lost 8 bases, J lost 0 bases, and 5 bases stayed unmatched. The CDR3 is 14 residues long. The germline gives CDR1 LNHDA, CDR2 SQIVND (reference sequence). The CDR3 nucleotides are TGTGCCAGTGCGGGACAGGGAAGCTCCTACGAGCAGTACTTC. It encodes CASAGQGSSYEQYF.

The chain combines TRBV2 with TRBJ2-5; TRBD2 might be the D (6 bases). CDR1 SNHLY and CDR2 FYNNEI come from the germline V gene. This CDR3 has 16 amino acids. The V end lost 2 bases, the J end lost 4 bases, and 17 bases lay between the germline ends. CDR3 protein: CASSEQGPLGGETQYF. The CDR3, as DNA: TGTGCCAGCAGTGAACAGGGCCCCCTCGGGGGAGAGACCCAGTACTTC.

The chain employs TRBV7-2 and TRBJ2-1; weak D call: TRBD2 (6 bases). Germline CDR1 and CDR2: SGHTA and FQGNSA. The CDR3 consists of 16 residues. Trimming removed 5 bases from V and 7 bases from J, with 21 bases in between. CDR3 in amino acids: CASSRGRAPGENEQFF. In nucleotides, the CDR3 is TGTGCCAGCAGCCGGGGTCGGGCCCCGGGGGAGAATGAGCAGTTCTTC.

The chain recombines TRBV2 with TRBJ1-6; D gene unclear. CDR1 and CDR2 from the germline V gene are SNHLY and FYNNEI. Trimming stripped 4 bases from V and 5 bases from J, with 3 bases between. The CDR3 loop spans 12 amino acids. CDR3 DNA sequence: TGTGCCAGCAGTGTAGATAATTCACCCCTCCACTTT. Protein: CASSVDNSPLHF.

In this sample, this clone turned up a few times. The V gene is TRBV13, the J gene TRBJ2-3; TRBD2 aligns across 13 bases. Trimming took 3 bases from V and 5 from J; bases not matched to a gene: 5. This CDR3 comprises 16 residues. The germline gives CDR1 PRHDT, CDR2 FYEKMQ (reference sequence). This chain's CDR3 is CASSFGLAGAVDTQYF. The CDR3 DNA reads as TGTGCCAGCAGCTTCGGACTAGCGGGAGCGGTAGATACGCAGTATTTT.

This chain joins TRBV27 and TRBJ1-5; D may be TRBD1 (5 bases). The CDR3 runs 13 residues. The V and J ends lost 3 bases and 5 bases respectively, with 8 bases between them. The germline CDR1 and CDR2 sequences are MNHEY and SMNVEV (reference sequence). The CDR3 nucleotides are TGTGCCAGCAGTTTTATCAGGGATCAGCCCCAGCATTTT. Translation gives CASSFIRDQPQHF.

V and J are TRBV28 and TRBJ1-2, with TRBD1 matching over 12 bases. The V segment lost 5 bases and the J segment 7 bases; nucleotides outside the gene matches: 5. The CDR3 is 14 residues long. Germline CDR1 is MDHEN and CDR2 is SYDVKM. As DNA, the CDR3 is TGTGCCAGCAGTCCGGGACAGGGGGCAGGTGGCTACACCTTC. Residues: CASSPGQGAGGYTF.

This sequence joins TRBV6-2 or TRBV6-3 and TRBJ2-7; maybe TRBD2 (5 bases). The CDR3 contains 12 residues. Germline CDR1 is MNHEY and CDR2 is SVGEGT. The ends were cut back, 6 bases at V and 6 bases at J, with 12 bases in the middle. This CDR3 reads CASSSNGVEQYF. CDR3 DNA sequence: TGTGCCAGCAGCTCGAACGGGGTCGAGCAGTACTTC.

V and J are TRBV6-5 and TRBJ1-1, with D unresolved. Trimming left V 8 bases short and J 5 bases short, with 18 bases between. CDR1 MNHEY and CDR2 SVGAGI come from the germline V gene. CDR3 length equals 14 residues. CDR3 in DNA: TGTGCCAGCGTGTTTGCGGATAGAACAACTGAAGCTTTCTTT. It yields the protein CASVFADRTTEAFF.

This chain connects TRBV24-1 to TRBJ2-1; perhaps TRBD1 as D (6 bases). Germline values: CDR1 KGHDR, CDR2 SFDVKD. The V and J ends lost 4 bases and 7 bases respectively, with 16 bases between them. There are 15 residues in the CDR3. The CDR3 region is CATSEPLQGGNEQFF. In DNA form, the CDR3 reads TGTGCCACCAGTGAACCTCTACAGGGCGGGAATGAGCAGTTCTTC.

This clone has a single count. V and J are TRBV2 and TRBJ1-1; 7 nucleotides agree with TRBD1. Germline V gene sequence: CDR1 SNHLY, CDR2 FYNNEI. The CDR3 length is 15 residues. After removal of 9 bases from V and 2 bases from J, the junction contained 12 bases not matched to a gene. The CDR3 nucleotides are TGTGCCAGTTCCATGGCAGGGACAGCTAACACTGAAGCTTTCTTT. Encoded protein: CASSMAGTANTEAFF.

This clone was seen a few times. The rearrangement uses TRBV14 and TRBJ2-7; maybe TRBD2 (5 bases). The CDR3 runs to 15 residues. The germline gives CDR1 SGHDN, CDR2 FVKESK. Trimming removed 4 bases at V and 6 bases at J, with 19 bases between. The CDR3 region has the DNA TGTGCCAGCAGCCGCCCGCGGGCTCCGGTAGGCGAGCAGTACTTC. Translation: CASSRPRAPVGEQYF.

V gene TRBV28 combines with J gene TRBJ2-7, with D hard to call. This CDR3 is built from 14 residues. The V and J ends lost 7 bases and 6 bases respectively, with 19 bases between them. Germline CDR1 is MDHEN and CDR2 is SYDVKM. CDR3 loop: CASKPSSSLGEQYF. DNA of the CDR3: TGTGCCAGCAAACCATCGTCCTCCCTCGGCGAGCAGTACTTC.